This T cell receptor (beta chain) was profiled in a study of shared clonotypes between healthy human individuals. Deletions cut 5 bases from V and 2 bases from J, with 14 bases between. CDR1 is MNHEY and CDR2 is SMNVEV in the germline V gene (reference sequence). The CDR3 contains 15 residues. Sequencing used immunoSEQ multiplex PCR; TCRdb keeps in-frame clones, though not all of them. The sample gives some 500,000 clones, around 80% of which show up once; approximately 12% is in the top ten. Each donor was a Caucasian adult residing in Nashville, Tennessee. This sequence originates from a woman between 40 and 55 years old in good health. Some clones in this sample may be carry-over from other donors' samples. The sample was PBMCs. This chain connects TRBV27 to TRBJ2-3; possible D gene TRBD2, 6 bases. Here the CDR3 reads CASSPLGLHTDTQYF. The CDR3 coding sequence is TGTGCCAGCAGTCCATTGGGACTGCACACAGATACGCAGTATTTT.